A single sample gave rise to the 14 T cell receptor beta chains below, sequenced in a study of cytomegalovirus exposure and HLA in healthy donors. Primers for the PCR totalled 60 Vbeta and 13 Jbeta. Profiled with immunoSEQ multiplex PCR; TCRdb holds only in-frame clones, not every one. The sample gives more than 90,000 clones, roughly 79% of which show up once; approximately 2% is in the top ten. Material: PBMCs. These receptors all come from a man in his forties in good health and CMV-seronegative.

The rearrangement links TRBV9 to TRBJ1-1, with D perhaps TRBD1 (6 bases). Trimming left V 4 bases short and J 2 bases short, with 12 bases between. This CDR3 spans 14 amino acids. The germline CDR1 and CDR2 sequences are SGDLS and YYNGEE. The CDR3, as DNA: TGTGCCAGCAGCTTATCAGGGGTCAACACTGAAGCTTTCTTT. Translation gives CASSLSGVNTEAFF.

The rearrangement joins TRBV7-2 to TRBJ2-2; no reliable D call. The V gene's germline CDR1 is SGHTA and CDR2 FQGNSA. CDR3 length equals 15 residues. With 2 bases removed from V and 2 bases from J, the gap between germline ends came to 9 bases. This CDR3 reads CASSLLGINTGELFF. The CDR3 region has the DNA TGTGCCAGCAGCTTACTAGGAATTAACACCGGGGAGCTGTTTTTT.

V and J are TRBV11-2 and TRBJ1-5, with 9 nucleotides matching TRBD1. The CDR3 has 15 residues. Germline V CDR1 and CDR2: SGHAT, FQNNGV. V trimming: 5 bases; J trimming: 6 bases; junction bases outside the gene matches: 8. The CDR3 sequence: CASSIGQGKGQPQHF. CDR3 sequence (DNA): TGTGCCAGCAGCATTGGACAGGGGAAAGGTCAGCCCCAGCATTTT. Drawing the rest from reference TRBV11-2 and TRBJ1-5, the complete variable domain is EAGVAQSPRYKIIEKRQSVAFWCNPISGHATLYWYQQILGQGPKLLIQFQNNGVVDDSQLPKDRFSAERLKGVDSTLKIQPAKLEDSAVYLCASSIGQGKGQPQHFGDGTRLSIL.

The chain recombines TRBV4-3 with TRBJ1-2; weak D call: TRBD1 (5 bases). The CDR3 runs to 16 residues. Germline values: CDR1 LGHNA, CDR2 YSLEER. V was trimmed by 0 bases and J by 3 bases, leaving 14 bases between them. The CDR3 sequence: CASSQDWGRTDYGYTF. CDR3 bases: TGCGCCAGCAGCCAAGATTGGGGCAGGACGGACTATGGCTACACCTTC.

J is TRBJ1-5 and V is TRBV19; no firm D call. V lost 2 bases, J lost 4 bases, and 12 bases lay in between. The CDR3 has 15 amino acids. Germline CDR1 and CDR2: LNHDA and SQIVND (reference sequence). As DNA, the CDR3 is TGTGCCAGTAGTATACCAGGTCCGGGGAATCAGCCCCAGCATTTT. Translation gives CASSIPGPGNQPQHF.

The chain employs TRBV4-3 and TRBJ1-1, with 8 bases matching TRBD1. Germline assignment: CDR1 LGHNA and CDR2 YSLEER. The CDR3 is 18 amino acids. J lost 5 bases, V lost 1 base, and 15 bases had no gene match. For the CDR3, the DNA is TGCGCCAGCAGCCAAGCCGAATCGGGCAGGGGGCGCGGTACTGAAGCTTTCTTT. This encodes CASSQAESGRGRGTEAFF.

This chain links TRBV15 with TRBJ1-3; no reliable D call. Trimming took 6 bases from V and 9 from J, leaving 12 bases between them. CDR1 and CDR2 from the germline V gene are LNHNV and YYDKDF (reference sequence). CDR3 size: 12 residues. The CDR3 coding sequence is TGTGCCACCAGTACCTTTGGCGGCACCATATATTTT. Its translation: CATSTFGGTIYF.

This chain uses TRBV10-3 with TRBJ2-7; 9 positions match TRBD2. V was pared by 6 bases and J by 3 bases, with 3 bases of the junction left unmatched. The CDR3 contains 13 residues. CDR1 and CDR2 from the germline V gene are ENHRY and SYGVKD. CDR3 coding DNA: TGTGCCATCAGGGGACTAGCCGACTACGAGCAGTACTTC. The encoded protein is CAIRGLADYEQYF.

Points on this clone: The sample has other DNA sequences that encode this CDR3 too. The chain couples TRBV7-9 to TRBJ2-1; 10 positions agree with TRBD1. The CDR3 loop spans 14 amino acids. Germline V gene sequence: CDR1 SEHNR, CDR2 FQNEAQ (reference sequence). The V gene end was trimmed by 5 bases and the J gene end by 10 bases; junction bases not matched to a gene: 8. CDR3 nucleotides: TGTGCCAGCAGCCGACAGGGGGCCGGGAACGAGCAGTTCTTC. Translated: CASSRQGAGNEQFF.

The chain combines TRBV19 with TRBJ1-1; D not certain. The V end lost 6 bases, the J end lost 1 base, and 12 bases lay between the germline ends. In germline, CDR1 is LNHDA, CDR2 SQIVND (reference sequence). This CDR3 is 14 amino acids long. In DNA form, the CDR3 reads TGTGCCAGTAGCGATCCAGGTCCGAACACTGAAGCTTTCTTT. It codes for CASSDPGPNTEAFF.

The rearrangement links TRBV9 to TRBJ2-1, with D maybe TRBD1 (5 bases). CDR1 SGDLS and CDR2 YYNGEE come from the germline V gene. With 4 bases removed from V and 3 bases from J, the gap between germline ends came to 17 bases. CDR3 size: 16 residues. CDR3 DNA sequence: TGTGCCAGCAGCCCGCGATTAGACAGCCTCTACAATGAGCAGTTCTTC. This encodes CASSPRLDSLYNEQFF.

There are a few counts of this clone. The chain joins TRBV2 to TRBJ2-7, with TRBD1 identical over 7 bases. This CDR3 has 12 amino acids. Germline trimming cut 6 bases from V and 3 bases from J; bases unmatched to any gene: 2. Germline-derived CDR1 and CDR2 are SNHLY and FYNNEI. The CDR3 coding sequence is TGTGCCAGCAGGACAGGGATCTACGAGCAGTACTTC. Protein: CASRTGIYEQYF.

J is TRBJ1-6 and V is TRBV7-2, with 8 bases identical to TRBD1. The V segment lost 2 bases and the J segment 11 bases; nucleotides outside the gene matches: 11. Looked up from germline, CDR1 is SGHTA and CDR2 is FQGNSA. The CDR3 length is 16 residues. The CDR3 loop is CASSLIPQGATAPLHF. CDR3 DNA sequence: TGTGCCAGCAGCTTAATTCCGCAGGGGGCGACGGCACCCCTCCACTTT. The full variable domain, rest sourced from reference TRBV7-2 and TRBJ1-6, is GAGVSQSPSNKVTEKGKDVELRCDPISGHTALYWYRQSLGQGLEFLIYFQGNSAPDKSGLPSDRFSAERTGGSVSTLTIQRTQQEDSAVYLCASSLIPQGATAPLHFGNGTRLTVT.

The gene calls are TRBV9 and TRBJ1-2; 7 bases match TRBD1. The CDR3 runs 12 residues. Germline V CDR1 and CDR2: SGDLS, YYNGEE. V lost 3 bases and J lost 13; bases outside the gene matches: 9. CDR3 in amino acids: CASSAEGGPGTF. The CDR3 nucleotides read TGTGCCAGCAGCGCGGAAGGGGGCCCAGGCACCTTC.